This T cell receptor (beta chain) appears in the sequencing data of a study of cytomegalovirus exposure and HLA in healthy donors. Study-level information: Findings of an earlier analysis included about 100 million unique TCR beta sequences from roughly 200 million T cells. HLA-typed donors were the source of about 81 million unique TCRs held in an early data release. Points from the study as a whole: In a later analysis, TCR beta V- and J-gene trimming was associated with a missense DCLRE1C variant.

For this clone: Its target is unknown.

The PCR had 60 Vbeta and 13 Jbeta primers. Repertoires were generated with immunoSEQ multiplex PCR, while TCRdb's copy carries only in-frame clones and drops some. The sample gives approximately 140,000 clones, around 79% of which show up once; 5% to 6.5% is in the top ten. Trimming left V 9 bases short and J 1 base short, with 21 bases between. Germline V CDR1 and CDR2: MNHNY, SVGAGI (reference sequence). The CDR3 is 16 amino acids. The source of this sequence is a man aged 45 to 65 in good health and CMV-seropositive. V usage is TRBV6-6 and J usage is TRBJ2-5; weak D call: TRBD1 (6 bases). Sequenced input: PBMCs. The CDR3 DNA sequence: TGTGCCAGAACCATTAAGGGGGTGGAACCCCAAGAGACCCAGTACTTC. Its protein is CARTIKGVEPQETQYF.